This T cell receptor beta chain is drawn from a study of long-term antiretroviral therapy in people with HIV. The V end was cut by 6 bases, the J end by 1 base, with 4 bases between. Germline V gene data show CDR1 as SEHNR and CDR2 as FQNEAQ (reference sequence). This CDR3 spans 11 amino acids. The authors ran the immunoSEQ assay, v3.0, at survey level. TCRdb keeps only in-frame clones here, not all; method: immunoSEQ multiplex PCR. The table has about 42,000 clones, 86% seen once; the top ten hold approximately 5.3%. The TCR comes from a woman aged 45-65 years with HIV. Specimen: unsorted PBMCs, collected 0.1 years before starting antiretroviral therapy. V is TRBV7-9 and J is TRBJ2-7, with D hard to call. The CDR3 protein is CASRMSYEQYF. The CDR3 DNA reads TGTGCCAGCAGAATGTCCTACGAGCAGTACTTC.